This TCR beta chain stems from a study of metastatic and nonmetastatic thyroid tumors. Methods used by the authors: A classifier of distant metastasis in papillary thyroid cancer was built from CDR3 differences (across clinicopathological groups). TCRdb re-called the PCR reads via MiXCR. Here the V and J calls rest on TCRdb's processing, not on the authors' analysis. In the table there are about 46,000 clones, approximately 24% of which are singletons. From germline, CDR1 is MDHEN and CDR2 SYDVKM. The CDR3 covers 15 residues. Trimming removed 6 bases from V and 0 bases from J, with 11 bases in between. Patients underwent thyroid surgery, and none had received any treatment before it. This clone was counted ten times or more.

The clonotype originates from a male donor with papillary thyroid cancer or a benign thyroid nodule (not recorded which). Some clones in this sample may be carry-over from other donors' samples. The sample was blood. The V call is TRBV28, the J call TRBJ2-2; D tentatively reads TRBD1 or TRBD2 (5 bases each). The CDR3 here is CASREGSANTGELFF. For the CDR3, the DNA is TGTGCCAGCAGAGAGGGGTCAGCGAACACCGGGGAGCTGTTTTTT. Full variable domain (outside the CDR3, taken from reference TRBV28 and TRBJ2-2): DVKVTQSSRYLVKRTGEKVFLECVQDMDHENMFWYRQDPGLGLRLIYFSYDVKMKEKGDIPEGYSVSREKKERFSLILESASTNQTSMYLCASREGSANTGELFFGEGSRLTVL.